These T cell receptor beta chains were read from a single sample in a study of control samples from healthy donors and cancer patients. Sequenced by immunoSEQ multiplex PCR; TCRdb stores in-frame clones only, minus some. This table holds tens of thousands of clones, roughly 88% found once. Sequenced input: blood. Receptors originate from a man aged 45-65 years in good health. The CDR3 runs from the conserved cysteine through the conserved F or W. The D gene is left open where the match is weak. Clone size is stated in some rows and not others, as once, few, many or a class when expanded.

abundance: few
v_gene: TRBV7-9
j_gene: TRBJ2-5
d_gene: TRBD1
CDR3aa: CASSLARQGQETQYF
CDR3nt: TGTGCCAGCAGCTTAGCCCGACAGGGCCAAGAGACCCAGTACTTC

abundance: few
v_gene: TRBV5-5
j_gene: TRBJ1-1
d_gene: .
CDR3aa: CASSLMNTEAFF
CDR3nt: TGTGCCAGCAGCTTGATGAACACTGAAGCTTTCTTT

abundance: .
v_gene: TRBV4-2
j_gene: TRBJ1-5
d_gene: .
CDR3aa: CASSQDLSAGPINQPQHF
CDR3nt: TGTGCCAGCAGCCAAGATCTGTCCGCAGGTCCCATCAATCAGCCCCAGCATTTT

abundance: once
v_gene: TRBV28
j_gene: TRBJ2-3
d_gene: TRBD2
CDR3aa: CASWGLEGGTQYF
CDR3nt: TGTGCCAGCTGGGGACTAGAAGGGGGTACGCAGTATTTT

abundance: .
v_gene: TRBV28
j_gene: TRBJ1-1
d_gene: TRBD1
CDR3aa: CASSSGQGNTEAFF
CDR3nt: TGTGCCAGCAGTTCAGGACAGGGGAACACTGAAGCTTTCTTT

abundance: .
v_gene: TRBV30
j_gene: TRBJ1-2
d_gene: .
CDR3aa: CALGGNYGYTF
CDR3nt: TGTGCCCTAGGGGGGAACTATGGCTACACCTTC

abundance: .
v_gene: TRBV19
j_gene: TRBJ2-7
d_gene: TRBD1
CDR3aa: CASTLTGDSYEQYF
CDR3nt: TGTGCCAGTACCTTGACAGGGGATTCCTACGAGCAGTACTTC

abundance: once
v_gene: TRBV4-3
j_gene: TRBJ2-1
d_gene: .
CDR3aa: CASSQDFQGSYNEQFF
CDR3nt: TGCGCCAGCAGCCAAGATTTCCAGGGCTCCTACAATGAGCAGTTCTTC

abundance: .
v_gene: TRBV27
j_gene: TRBJ1-1
d_gene: .
CDR3aa: CASSLLSGNTEAFF
CDR3nt: TGTGCCAGCAGTTTACTAAGCGGGAACACTGAAGCTTTCTTT

abundance: .
v_gene: TRBV27
j_gene: TRBJ2-2
d_gene: TRBD1
CDR3aa: CASTTKDRMQNTGELFF
CDR3nt: TGTGCCAGCACCACTAAGGACAGGATGCAGAACACCGGGGAGCTGTTTTTT

abundance: .
v_gene: TRBV6-5
j_gene: TRBJ2-5
d_gene: TRBD1
CDR3aa: CASRWDSLQETQYF
CDR3nt: TGTGCCAGCAGGTGGGACAGCCTCCAAGAGACCCAGTACTTC

abundance: .
v_gene: TRBV19
j_gene: TRBJ2-7
d_gene: .
CDR3aa: CASSLGTGEQYF
CDR3nt: TGTGCCAGTAGTTTGGGAACCGGCGAGCAGTACTTC

abundance: .
v_gene: TRBV2
j_gene: TRBJ1-2
d_gene: .
CDR3aa: CASRPLPAGIGYTF
CDR3nt: TGTGCCAGCCGCCCCCTACCGGCAGGGATTGGCTACACCTTC

abundance: .
v_gene: TRBV27
j_gene: TRBJ2-3
d_gene: TRBD1
CDR3aa: CASSLSEGATDTQYF
CDR3nt: TGTGCCAGCAGTTTATCAGAGGGGGCCACAGATACGCAGTATTTT

abundance: .
v_gene: TRBV5-5
j_gene: TRBJ1-2
d_gene: .
CDR3aa: CASSLAGATNIYGYTF
CDR3nt: TGTGCCAGCAGCTTGGCCGGAGCCACCAATATCTATGGCTACACCTTC

abundance: .
v_gene: TRBV5-1
j_gene: TRBJ2-5
d_gene: .
CDR3aa: CASGVLLQETQYF
CDR3nt: TGCGCCAGCGGGGTTTTGCTCCAAGAGACCCAGTACTTC

abundance: .
v_gene: TRBV30
j_gene: TRBJ1-6
d_gene: .
CDR3aa: CAWSSMTGESPLHF
CDR3nt: TGTGCCTGGAGTTCGATGACAGGAGAATCACCCCTCCACTTT

abundance: .
v_gene: TRBV6-1
j_gene: TRBJ1-6
d_gene: .
CDR3aa: CASSEGGTLNSPLHF
CDR3nt: TGTGCCAGCAGTGAAGGAGGGACACTAAATTCACCCCTCCACTTT

abundance: .
v_gene: TRBV18
j_gene: TRBJ2-5
d_gene: TRBD2
CDR3aa: CAGSPTILAGGETQYF
CDR3nt: TGTGCCGGCTCACCGACGATACTAGCGGGAGGAGAGACCCAGTACTTC

abundance: .
v_gene: TRBV7-2
j_gene: TRBJ1-2
d_gene: .
CDR3aa: CASSAGYYYGYTF
CDR3nt: TGTGCCAGCAGCGCAGGGTATTACTATGGCTACACCTTC

abundance: .
v_gene: TRBV2
j_gene: TRBJ1-5
d_gene: .
CDR3aa: CASSELDSIDQPQHF
CDR3nt: TGTGCCAGCAGTGAGCTGGACAGTATCGATCAGCCCCAGCATTTT

abundance: .
v_gene: TRBV7-2
j_gene: TRBJ1-5
d_gene: .
CDR3aa: CASSLGSVSNQPQHF
CDR3nt: TGTGCCAGCAGCTTAGGATCGGTAAGCAATCAGCCCCAGCATTTT

abundance: .
v_gene: TRBV27
j_gene: TRBJ2-7
d_gene: TRBD2
CDR3aa: CASSRGGSSYEQYF
CDR3nt: TGTGCCAGCAGCCGGGGGGGGAGCTCCTACGAGCAGTACTTC

abundance: once
v_gene: TRBV7-2
j_gene: TRBJ1-6
d_gene: .
CDR3aa: CASSLGGRGLNHSPLHF
CDR3nt: TGTGCCAGCAGCTTAGGTGGAAGGGGGTTAAACCATTCACCCCTCCACTTT

abundance: .
v_gene: TRBV11-2
j_gene: TRBJ2-7
d_gene: .
CDR3aa: CASSRGGDTMIEQYF
CDR3nt: TGTGCCAGCAGCAGGGGAGGGGACACCATGATCGAGCAGTACTTC

abundance: .
v_gene: TRBV10-2
j_gene: TRBJ2-1
d_gene: .
CDR3aa: CASSTFSPGVEQFF
CDR3nt: TGCGCCAGCAGTACCTTTAGCCCTGGGGTTGAGCAGTTCTTC

abundance: .
v_gene: TRBV5-1
j_gene: TRBJ1-3
d_gene: .
CDR3aa: CASSLDGWSGNTIYF
CDR3nt: TGCGCCAGCAGCTTGGACGGATGGTCTGGAAACACCATATATTTT

abundance: .
v_gene: TRBV28
j_gene: TRBJ1-4
d_gene: .
CDR3aa: CASQGVGTNEKLFF
CDR3nt: TGTGCCAGCCAGGGAGTAGGAACTAATGAAAAACTGTTTTTT

abundance: .
v_gene: TRBV6-4
j_gene: TRBJ2-1
d_gene: .
CDR3aa: CASNESGDSSYNEQFF
CDR3nt: TGTGCCAGCAACGAGAGCGGGGACAGCTCCTACAATGAGCAGTTCTTC

abundance: .
v_gene: TRBV6-5
j_gene: TRBJ1-3
d_gene: .
CDR3aa: CASSYSAAGNTIYF
CDR3nt: TGTGCCAGCAGTTACAGTGCGGCTGGAAACACCATATATTTT

abundance: .
v_gene: TRBV19
j_gene: TRBJ2-7
d_gene: .
CDR3aa: CASSIGGFPGEQYF
CDR3nt: TGTGCCAGTAGTATAGGAGGCTTCCCCGGGGAGCAGTACTTC

abundance: .
v_gene: TRBV7-3
j_gene: TRBJ2-1
d_gene: .
CDR3aa: CASRSGLGGNEQFF
CDR3nt: TGTGCCAGCAGGTCTGGACTTGGCGGCAATGAGCAGTTCTTC

abundance: .
v_gene: TRBV28
j_gene: TRBJ2-1
d_gene: .
CDR3aa: CASSTPSRDRINEQFF
CDR3nt: TGTGCCAGCAGTACCCCCAGCAGGGATCGAATCAATGAGCAGTTCTTC

abundance: .
v_gene: TRBV27
j_gene: TRBJ2-1
d_gene: .
CDR3aa: CASSLYTYNEQFF
CDR3nt: TGTGCCAGCAGCCTCTATACGTACAATGAGCAGTTCTTC

abundance: .
v_gene: TRBV7-3
j_gene: TRBJ2-3
d_gene: TRBD2
CDR3aa: CASSPGLAVDTQYF
CDR3nt: TGTGCCAGCAGCCCTGGACTAGCGGTAGATACGCAGTATTTT

abundance: .
v_gene: TRBV28
j_gene: TRBJ2-7
d_gene: TRBD2
CDR3aa: CASGLAGRQYF
CDR3nt: TGTGCCAGCGGGCTAGCGGGAAGGCAGTACTTC

abundance: few
v_gene: TRBV3-1/TRBV3-2
j_gene: TRBJ2-1
d_gene: .
CDR3aa: CASSQDLGWDYNEQFF
CDR3nt: TGTGCCAGCAGCCAAGACCTCGGGTGGGACTACAATGAGCAGTTCTTC

abundance: .
v_gene: TRBV24-1
j_gene: TRBJ2-1
d_gene: .
CDR3aa: CATSDLRVGTSYRFNEQFF
CDR3nt: TGTGCCACCAGTGATTTGAGGGTGGGGACTTCCTACAGGTTCAATGAGCAGTTCTTC

abundance: .
v_gene: TRBV30
j_gene: TRBJ1-3
d_gene: .
CDR3aa: CAWEDRPGNTIYF
CDR3nt: TGTGCCTGGGAAGACAGGCCTGGAAACACCATATATTTT

abundance: once
v_gene: TRBV28
j_gene: TRBJ2-2
d_gene: .
CDR3aa: CASSLGLSGELFF
CDR3nt: TGTGCCAGCAGTTTAGGACTAAGCGGGGAGCTGTTTTTT

abundance: .
v_gene: TRBV20-1
j_gene: TRBJ2-7
d_gene: .
CDR3aa: CSASTYEQYF
CDR3nt: TGCAGTGCTAGTACCTACGAGCAGTACTTC

abundance: .
v_gene: TRBV23-1
j_gene: TRBJ1-5
d_gene: .
CDR3aa: CASSPISDSRGGNQPQHF
CDR3nt: TGCGCCAGCAGTCCGATCTCGGACAGTAGGGGGGGGAATCAGCCCCAGCATTTT

abundance: .
v_gene: TRBV6-2/TRBV6-3
j_gene: TRBJ2-7
d_gene: .
CDR3aa: CASSYSSVREQYF
CDR3nt: TGTGCCAGCAGTTACTCGAGTGTTAGGGAGCAGTACTTC

abundance: .
v_gene: TRBV11-3
j_gene: TRBJ2-3
d_gene: TRBD1
CDR3aa: CASSHDRVGDTQYF
CDR3nt: TGTGCCAGCAGCCATGACAGGGTAGGAGATACGCAGTATTTT

abundance: once
v_gene: TRBV5-1
j_gene: TRBJ2-7
d_gene: .
CDR3aa: CASSPTSTSYEQYF
CDR3nt: TGCGCCAGCAGCCCGACATCGACCTCCTACGAGCAGTACTTC

abundance: .
v_gene: TRBV9
j_gene: TRBJ1-4
d_gene: .
CDR3aa: CASSVATGEGEKLFF
CDR3nt: TGTGCCAGCAGCGTAGCAACCGGGGAGGGTGAAAAACTGTTTTTT

abundance: .
v_gene: TRBV4-1
j_gene: TRBJ1-2
d_gene: .
CDR3aa: CASSQEANSFNYGYTF
CDR3nt: TGCGCCAGCAGCCAAGAGGCGAACAGCTTTAACTATGGCTACACCTTC

abundance: once
v_gene: TRBV5-1
j_gene: TRBJ2-1
d_gene: TRBD2
CDR3aa: CASSPGLAGPSSYNEQFF
CDR3nt: TGCGCCAGCAGCCCGGGACTAGCGGGACCGAGCTCCTACAATGAGCAGTTCTTC

abundance: .
v_gene: TRBV5-1
j_gene: TRBJ2-3
d_gene: .
CDR3aa: CASRPDWTDTQYF
CDR3nt: TGCGCCAGCAGACCCGACTGGACAGATACGCAGTATTTT

abundance: .
v_gene: TRBV5-1
j_gene: TRBJ2-7
d_gene: .
CDR3aa: CASSLEQGSYEQYF
CDR3nt: TGCGCCAGCAGCTTGGAACAGGGATCCTACGAGCAGTACTTC

abundance: .
v_gene: TRBV7-9
j_gene: TRBJ2-1
d_gene: .
CDR3aa: CASRGLNEQFF
CDR3nt: TGTGCCAGCAGAGGGCTCAATGAGCAGTTCTTC

abundance: .
v_gene: TRBV5-1
j_gene: TRBJ2-2
d_gene: .
CDR3aa: CASSLVQGNTGELFF
CDR3nt: TGCGCCAGCAGCTTGGTACAGGGGAACACCGGGGAGCTGTTTTTT

abundance: .
v_gene: TRBV12-5
j_gene: TRBJ1-5
d_gene: .
CDR3aa: CASGLTGFKHF
CDR3nt: TGTGCTAGTGGTTTGACAGGCTTCAAGCATTTT

abundance: .
v_gene: TRBV7-8
j_gene: TRBJ2-1
d_gene: TRBD2
CDR3aa: CASSRLAGPGEQFF
CDR3nt: TGTGCCAGCAGCAGACTAGCGGGGCCGGGTGAGCAGTTCTTC

abundance: .
v_gene: TRBV14
j_gene: TRBJ2-7
d_gene: TRBD1
CDR3aa: CASSHPPGQGSYEQYF
CDR3nt: TGTGCCAGCAGCCACCCTCCGGGACAGGGTTCCTACGAGCAGTACTTC